These T cell receptor beta chains were read from a single sample in a study of control samples from healthy donors and cancer patients. TCRdb's copy holds only in-frame clones and misses some; the assay was immunoSEQ multiplex PCR. The sample yields 68,000 or so clones, 83% seen once. The sample taken for sequencing was blood. The receptor set was obtained from a man in his sixties in good health. Both conserved end residues are trimmed from each CDR3. A clone size is listed for some rows: how often the clone was seen (once, few, many), or a class if it is expanded.

j_gene	abundance	v_gene	CDR3aa
TRBJ1-1	.	TRBV6-6	ASSSGTGKSAEAF
TRBJ1-4	.	TRBV30	AWSAGHSEKLF
TRBJ2-1	.	TRBV7-9	ASSTMTGGGIDEQF
TRBJ1-1	.	TRBV7-3	ASSLSVNTEAF
TRBJ2-3	.	TRBV20-1	SATARDTQY
TRBJ2-2	few	TRBV9	ASSDGQGPNTGELF
TRBJ2-1	many	TRBV18	ASSNQGQGMSEQF
TRBJ2-7	.	TRBV3-1/TRBV3-2	ASMLQGAPLYEQY
TRBJ2-7	.	TRBV7-8	ASSLGSSDYEQY
TRBJ2-5	.	TRBV28	ASGTGGRQETQY
TRBJ1-1	.	TRBV21-1	ASSKFPHPWDRYLNTEAF
TRBJ2-7	.	TRBV2	ASGLGRYEQY
TRBJ2-7	.	TRBV7-9	ASTEWEQGTYEQY
TRBJ2-7	.	TRBV18	ASSSRLTLEQY
TRBJ1-2	.	TRBV11-2	ASSSRGGVDYGYT
TRBJ2-7	once	TRBV27	ASSLSQGMGEQY
TRBJ2-1	.	TRBV18	ASSPLGRGTEQF
TRBJ2-5	once	TRBV4-2	ASSSQREGQETQY
TRBJ2-1	once	TRBV7-3	ASSLRVTAVGSYNEQF
TRBJ1-2	.	TRBV30	AWSRRAYYGYT
TRBJ2-1	once	TRBV5-6	ASSLGGGGYNEQF
TRBJ1-5	.	TRBV30	AWSTDGNQPQH